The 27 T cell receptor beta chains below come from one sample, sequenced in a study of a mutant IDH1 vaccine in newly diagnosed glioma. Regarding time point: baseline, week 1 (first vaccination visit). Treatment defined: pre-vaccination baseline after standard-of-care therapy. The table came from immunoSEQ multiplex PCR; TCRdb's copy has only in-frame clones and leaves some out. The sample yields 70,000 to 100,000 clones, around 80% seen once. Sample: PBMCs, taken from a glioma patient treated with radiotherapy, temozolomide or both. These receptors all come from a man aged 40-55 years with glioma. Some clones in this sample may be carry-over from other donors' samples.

The CDR3 loop is CASSIMTGGGTEAFF. The CDR3 DNA sequence: TGTGCCAGCAGTATAATGACAGGGGGAGGAACTGAAGCTTTCTTT. This sequence joins TRBV6-1 and TRBJ1-1, with 9 bases identical to TRBD1. In germline, CDR1 is MNHNS, CDR2 SASEGT. J lost 5 bases, V lost 5 bases, and 9 bases had no gene match. This CDR3 spans 15 amino acids.

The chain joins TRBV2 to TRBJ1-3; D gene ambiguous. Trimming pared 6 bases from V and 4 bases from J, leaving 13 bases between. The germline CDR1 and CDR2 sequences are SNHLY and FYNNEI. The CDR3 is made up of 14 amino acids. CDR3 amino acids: CASSSEAGGNTIYF. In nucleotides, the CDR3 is TGTGCCAGCAGCAGTGAGGCCGGCGGAAACACCATATATTTT.

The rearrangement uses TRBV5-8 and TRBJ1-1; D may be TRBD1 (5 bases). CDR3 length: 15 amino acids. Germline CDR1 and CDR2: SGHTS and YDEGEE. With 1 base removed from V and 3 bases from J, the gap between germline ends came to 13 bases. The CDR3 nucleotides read TGTGCCAGCAGCTTGCCTCGGCGGGGGTACACTGAAGCTTTCTTT. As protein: CASSLPRRGYTEAFF.

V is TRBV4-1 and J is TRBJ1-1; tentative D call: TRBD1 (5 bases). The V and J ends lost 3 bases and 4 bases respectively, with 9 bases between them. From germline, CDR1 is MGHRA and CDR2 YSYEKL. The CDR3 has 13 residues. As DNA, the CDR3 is TGCGCCAGCAGCCAGACAGTACTCACTGAAGCTTTCTTT. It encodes CASSQTVLTEAFF.

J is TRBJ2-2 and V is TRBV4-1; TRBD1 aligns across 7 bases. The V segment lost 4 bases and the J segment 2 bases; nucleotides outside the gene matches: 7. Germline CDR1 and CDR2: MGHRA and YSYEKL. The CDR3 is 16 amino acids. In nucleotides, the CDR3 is TGCGCCAGCAGCCTCCGACAGGGATTAAACACCGGGGAGCTGTTTTTT. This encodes CASSLRQGLNTGELFF.

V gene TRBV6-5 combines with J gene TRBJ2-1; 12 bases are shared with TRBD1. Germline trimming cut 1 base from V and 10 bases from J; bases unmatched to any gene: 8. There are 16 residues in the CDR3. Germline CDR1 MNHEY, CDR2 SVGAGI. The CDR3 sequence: CASSYWPGQGAGEQFF. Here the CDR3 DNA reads TGTGCCAGCAGTTACTGGCCGGGACAGGGGGCAGGGGAGCAGTTCTTC.

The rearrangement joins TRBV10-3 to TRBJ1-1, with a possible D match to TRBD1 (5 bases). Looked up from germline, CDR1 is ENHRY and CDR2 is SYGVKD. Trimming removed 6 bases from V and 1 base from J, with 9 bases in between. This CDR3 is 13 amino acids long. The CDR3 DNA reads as TGTGCCATCAGCCCAGGGAAGAACACTGAAGCTTTCTTT. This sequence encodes CAISPGKNTEAFF.

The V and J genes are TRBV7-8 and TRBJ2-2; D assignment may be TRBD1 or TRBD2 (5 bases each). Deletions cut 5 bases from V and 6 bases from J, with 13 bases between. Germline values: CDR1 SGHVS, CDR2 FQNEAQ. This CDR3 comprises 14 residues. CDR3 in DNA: TGTGCCAGCAGCCGGGACCGCGTGGCCGGGGAGCTGTTTTTT. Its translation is CASSRDRVAGELFF.

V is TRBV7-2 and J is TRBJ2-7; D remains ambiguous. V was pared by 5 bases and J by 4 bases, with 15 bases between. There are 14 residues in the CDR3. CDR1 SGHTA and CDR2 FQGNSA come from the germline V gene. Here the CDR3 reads CASSPGPSPYEQYF. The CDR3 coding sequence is TGTGCCAGCAGCCCCGGCCCAAGCCCTTACGAGCAGTACTTC.

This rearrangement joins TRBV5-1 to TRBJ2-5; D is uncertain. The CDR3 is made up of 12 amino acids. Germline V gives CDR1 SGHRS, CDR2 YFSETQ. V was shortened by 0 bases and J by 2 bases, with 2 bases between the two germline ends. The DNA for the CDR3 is TGCGCCAGCAGCTTGGATCAAGAGACCCAGTACTTC. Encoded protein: CASSLDQETQYF.

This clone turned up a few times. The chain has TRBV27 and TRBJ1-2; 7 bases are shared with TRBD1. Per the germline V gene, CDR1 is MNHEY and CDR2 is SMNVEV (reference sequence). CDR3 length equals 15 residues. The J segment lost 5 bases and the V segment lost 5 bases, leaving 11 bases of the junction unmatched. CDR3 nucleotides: TGTGCCAGCAGTCGACGACAGGGTAATCGTTATGGCTACACCTTC. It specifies CASSRRQGNRYGYTF.

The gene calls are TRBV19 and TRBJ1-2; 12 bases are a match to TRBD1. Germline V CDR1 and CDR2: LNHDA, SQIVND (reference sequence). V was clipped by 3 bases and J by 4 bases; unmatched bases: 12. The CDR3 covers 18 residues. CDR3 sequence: CASSMLRDRGHDRYGYTF. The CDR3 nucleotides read TGTGCCAGTAGTATGCTGCGGGACAGGGGGCACGATCGCTATGGCTACACCTTC. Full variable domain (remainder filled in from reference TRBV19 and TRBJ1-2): DGGITQSPKYLFRKEGQNVTLSCEQNLNHDAMYWYRQDPGQGLRLIYYSQIVNDFQKGDIAEGYSVSREKKESFPLTVTSAQKNPTAFYLCASSMLRDRGHDRYGYTFGSGTRLTVV.

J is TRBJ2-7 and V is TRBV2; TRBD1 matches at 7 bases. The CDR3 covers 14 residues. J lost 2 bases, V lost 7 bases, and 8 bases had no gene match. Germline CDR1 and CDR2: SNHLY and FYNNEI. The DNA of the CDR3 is TGTGCCAGCAAGGGGGACAGACTGCCCTACGAGCAGTACTTC. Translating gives CASKGDRLPYEQYF. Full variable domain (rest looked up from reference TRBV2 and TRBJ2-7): EPEVTQTPSHQVTQMGQEVILRCVPISNHLYFYWYRQILGQKVEFLVSFYNNEISEKSEIFDDQFSVERPDGSNFTLKIRSTKLEDSAMYFCASKGDRLPYEQYFGPGTRLTVT.

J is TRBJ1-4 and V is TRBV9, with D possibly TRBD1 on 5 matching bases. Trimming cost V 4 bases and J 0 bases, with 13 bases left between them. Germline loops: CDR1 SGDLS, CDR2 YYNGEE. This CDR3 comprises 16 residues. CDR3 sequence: CASSLMGTSTNEKLFF. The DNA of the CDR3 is TGTGCCAGCAGCCTGATGGGGACCTCAACTAATGAAAAACTGTTTTTT.

The DNA of the CDR3 is TGCGCCAGCAGCCAAGAATCAGCAAACACTGAAGCTTTCTTT. This encodes CASSQESANTEAFF. The chain carries TRBV4-1 and TRBJ1-1; D gene uncertain. CDR1 and CDR2 (germline): MGHRA, YSYEKL. The CDR3 is made up of 14 amino acids. The V end was cut by 0 bases, the J end by 2 bases, with 7 bases between.

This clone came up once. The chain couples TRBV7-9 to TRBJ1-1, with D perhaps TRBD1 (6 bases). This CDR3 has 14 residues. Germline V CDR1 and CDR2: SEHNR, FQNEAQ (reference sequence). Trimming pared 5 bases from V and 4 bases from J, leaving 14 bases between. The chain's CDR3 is CASSPKGVVTEAFF. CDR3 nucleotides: TGTGCCAGCAGCCCGAAGGGGGTTGTCACTGAAGCTTTCTTT.

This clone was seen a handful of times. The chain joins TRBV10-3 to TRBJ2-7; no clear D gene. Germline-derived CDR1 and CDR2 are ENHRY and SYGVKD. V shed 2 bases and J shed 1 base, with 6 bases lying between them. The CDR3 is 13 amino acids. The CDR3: CAISEPHSYEQYF. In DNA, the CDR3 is TGTGCCATCAGTGAGCCTCATTCCTACGAGCAGTACTTC.

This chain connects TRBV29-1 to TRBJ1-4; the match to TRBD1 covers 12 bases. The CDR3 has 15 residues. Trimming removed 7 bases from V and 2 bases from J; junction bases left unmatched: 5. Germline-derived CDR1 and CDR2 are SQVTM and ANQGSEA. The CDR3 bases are TGCAGCGCCACGGGACAGGGGGCTACTAATGAAAAACTGTTTTTT. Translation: CSATGQGATNEKLFF. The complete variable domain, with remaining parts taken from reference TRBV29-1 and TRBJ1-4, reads SAVISQKPSRDICQRGTSLTIQCQVDSQVTMMFWYRQQPGQSLTLIATANQGSEATYESGFVIDKFPISRPNLTFSTLTVSNMSPEDSSIYLCSATGQGATNEKLFFGSGTQLSVL.

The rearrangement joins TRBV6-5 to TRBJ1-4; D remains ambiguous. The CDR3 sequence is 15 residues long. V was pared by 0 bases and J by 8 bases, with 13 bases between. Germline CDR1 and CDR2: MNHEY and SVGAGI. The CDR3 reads CASSYSIGVGEKLFF. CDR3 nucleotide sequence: TGTGCCAGCAGTTACTCGATAGGAGTTGGAGAAAAACTGTTTTTT.

CDR3 in DNA: TGTGCCTGGAGTGTACACAGGACTAACTATGGCTACACCTTC. Translation gives CAWSVHRTNYGYTF. The chain employs TRBV30 and TRBJ1-2; maybe TRBD1 (5 bases). CDR1 is GTSNPN, CDR2 SVGIG, per germline (reference sequence). V dropped 0 bases and J dropped 0 bases, with 8 bases sitting between them. CDR3 length: 14 amino acids.

CDR3 nucleotide sequence: TGTGCCAGCAGCGTAAGTCCCCGGACAGGGACTAACTATGGCTACACCTTC. As protein: CASSVSPRTGTNYGYTF. The genes are TRBV9 and TRBJ1-2, with TRBD1 identical over 8 bases. The CDR3 is made up of 17 amino acids. V was pared by 1 base and J by 0 bases, with 8 bases of the junction left unmatched. Per germline, CDR1 SGDLS and CDR2 YYNGEE.

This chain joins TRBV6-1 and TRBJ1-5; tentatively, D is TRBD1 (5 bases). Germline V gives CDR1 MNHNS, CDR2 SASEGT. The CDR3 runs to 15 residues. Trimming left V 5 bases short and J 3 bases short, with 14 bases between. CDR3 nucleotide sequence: TGTGCCAGCAGTCGAGCGTGGGGCATCAATCAGCCCCAGCATTTT. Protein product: CASSRAWGINQPQHF.

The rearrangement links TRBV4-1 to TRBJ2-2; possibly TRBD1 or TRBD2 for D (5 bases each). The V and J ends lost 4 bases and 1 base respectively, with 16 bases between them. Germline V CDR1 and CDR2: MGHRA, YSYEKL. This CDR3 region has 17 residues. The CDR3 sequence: CASSLARGRGNTGELFF. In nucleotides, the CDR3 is TGCGCCAGCAGCCTCGCTCGGGGACGTGGGAACACCGGGGAGCTGTTTTTT.

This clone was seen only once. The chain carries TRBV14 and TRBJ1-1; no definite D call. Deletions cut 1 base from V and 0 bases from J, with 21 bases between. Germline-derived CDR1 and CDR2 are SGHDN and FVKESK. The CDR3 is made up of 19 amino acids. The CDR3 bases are TGTGCCAGCAGCCAAGGAGAGTTGCGGCGGTCGCACATGAACACTGAAGCTTTCTTT. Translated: CASSQGELRRSHMNTEAFF.

CDR3 DNA sequence: TGTGCCAGCAGTCCCCTGGGGGCGAATACTGAAGCTTTCTTT. It specifies CASSPLGANTEAFF. The chain couples TRBV27 to TRBJ1-1; possible D gene TRBD1, 6 bases. V was pared by 5 bases and J by 5 bases, with 15 bases between. Germline lookup yields CDR1 MNHEY and CDR2 SMNVEV (reference sequence). This CDR3 is built from 14 residues.

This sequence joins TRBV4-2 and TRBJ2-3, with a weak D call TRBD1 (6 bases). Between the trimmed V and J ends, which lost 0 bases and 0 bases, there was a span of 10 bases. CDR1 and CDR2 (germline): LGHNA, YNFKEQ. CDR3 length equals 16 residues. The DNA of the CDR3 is TGTGCCAGCAGCCAAGATCCACAGGGTAGCACAGATACGCAGTATTTT. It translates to CASSQDPQGSTDTQYF.

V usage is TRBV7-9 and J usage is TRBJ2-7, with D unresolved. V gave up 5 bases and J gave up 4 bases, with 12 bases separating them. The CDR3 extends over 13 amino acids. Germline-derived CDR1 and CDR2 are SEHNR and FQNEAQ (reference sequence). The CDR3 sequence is CASSTWTAYEQYF. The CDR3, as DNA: TGTGCCAGCAGCACCTGGACCGCGTACGAGCAGTACTTC.